Presented here are 11 T cell receptor beta chains from one specimen sequenced in a study of CD8+ T cells in alopecia areata. Treatment reported: oral pan-JAK inhibitor, 5-10 mg twice daily. After isolation, RNA underwent reverse transcription to generate cDNA as the sequencing template. The repertoire was sequenced with immunoSEQ multiplex PCR; TCRdb's copy has only in-frame clones and lacks some. The sample comprises about 100,000 clones, around 60% of which are singletons, and roughly 15% rests with the top ten. Sample: CD8+ T cells sorted from blood, taken at approximately week 56, from a patient treated with tofacitinib. These TCRs come from a human donor with alopecia areata.

J is TRBJ1-5 and V is TRBV29-1; 8 bases align to TRBD1. With V trimmed by 7 bases and J by 5 bases, 4 bases remained unmatched. The CDR3 runs 12 residues. Germline assignment: CDR1 SQVTM and CDR2 ANQGSEA. CDR3 sequence reads: CSALTGDQPQHF. As DNA, the CDR3 is TGCAGCGCACTGACAGGGGATCAGCCCCAGCATTTT.

The chain has TRBV4-1 and TRBJ2-7; weak D call: TRBD2 (5 bases). Germline values: CDR1 MGHRA, CDR2 YSYEKL. The CDR3 totals 14 residues. V was pared by 4 bases and J by 3 bases, with 13 bases between. CDR3 sequence: CASSPRTGNYEQYF. Here the CDR3 DNA reads TGCGCCAGCAGCCCTCGGACGGGAAACTACGAGCAGTACTTC.

The genes are TRBV4-1 and TRBJ1-2; D possibly corresponds to TRBD1 (5 bases). Germline V gene data show CDR1 as MGHRA and CDR2 as YSYEKL. The CDR3 consists of 15 residues. Trimming cost V 0 bases and J 0 bases, with 8 bases left between them. The CDR3: CASSQETAANYGYTF. The DNA for the CDR3 is TGCGCCAGCAGCCAAGAGACAGCAGCTAACTATGGCTACACCTTC.

This clone appeared a few times. The V call is TRBV27, the J call TRBJ2-2; D remains unclear. This CDR3 comprises 13 residues. The V gene's germline CDR1 is MNHEY and CDR2 SMNVEV (reference sequence). The CDR3 DNA reads as TGTGCAGCCCGAGTGGCGAACACCGGGGAGCTGTTTTTT. Translated, it gives CAARVANTGELFF.

The gene calls are TRBV19 and TRBJ1-2; D is uncertain. V shed 3 bases and J shed 2 bases, with 10 bases lying between them. Per the germline V gene, CDR1 is LNHDA and CDR2 is SQIVND (reference sequence). The CDR3 totals 14 residues. CDR3 amino acids: CASSIAGINYGYTF. CDR3 nucleotide sequence: TGTGCCAGTAGTATTGCAGGAATCAACTATGGCTACACCTTC. The whole variable domain, remainder taken from reference TRBV19 and TRBJ1-2, is DGGITQSPKYLFRKEGQNVTLSCEQNLNHDAMYWYRQDPGQGLRLIYYSQIVNDFQKGDIAEGYSVSREKKESFPLTVTSAQKNPTAFYLCASSIAGINYGYTFGSGTRLTVV.

This clone was seen more than once but under ten times. This chain uses TRBV2 with TRBJ2-3, with TRBD1 as a possible D gene (6 bases). The length of the CDR3 is 14 residues. CDR1 is SNHLY and CDR2 is FYNNEI in the germline V gene. Trimming removed 11 bases at V and 0 bases at J, with 15 bases between. CDR3 sequence: CAPTGPTSTDTQYF. CDR3 DNA sequence: TGTGCCCCCACAGGGCCGACTAGCACAGATACGCAGTATTTT.

This sequence joins TRBV7-2 and TRBJ1-5; 8 nucleotides agree with TRBD1. CDR3 length equals 14 residues. The germline V gene encodes CDR1 SGHTA and CDR2 FQGNSA. Trimming took 7 bases from V and 7 from J; bases not matched to a gene: 9. CDR3: CASTYPDRDQPQHF. The CDR3 bases are TGTGCCAGCACCTACCCGGACAGGGACCAGCCCCAGCATTTT.

The genes are TRBV11-2 and TRBJ1-1; D is unresolved. The V gene's germline CDR1 is SGHAT and CDR2 FQNNGV. The CDR3 is 15 residues long. Trimming removed 1 base from V and 7 bases from J, with 16 bases in between. The CDR3 loop is CASSLGYTDSSEAFF. CDR3 DNA sequence: TGTGCCAGCAGCTTAGGTTATACAGATAGTAGTGAAGCTTTCTTT.

The chain recombines TRBV2 with TRBJ1-6; 7 bases are shared with TRBD1. This CDR3 is 15 amino acids long. Trimming took 5 bases from V and 3 from J; bases not matched to a gene: 4. Germline-derived CDR1 and CDR2 are SNHLY and FYNNEI. The CDR3 is CASSKTGNYNSPLHF. The CDR3 region has the DNA TGTGCCAGCAGTAAGACAGGGAACTATAATTCACCCCTCCACTTT.

The chain is built from TRBV5-1 and TRBJ2-7; the D gene is possibly TRBD1 (5 bases). CDR1 is SGHRS and CDR2 is YFSETQ in the germline V gene. V lost 2 bases and J lost 6, with 9 bases in between. This CDR3 spans 12 amino acids. CDR3 in amino acids: CASSFRVGEQYF. The CDR3 coding sequence is TGCGCCAGCAGCTTCAGGGTGGGCGAGCAGTACTTC. Supplemented by reference TRBV5-1 and TRBJ2-7, the full variable domain reads KAGVTQTPRYLIKTRGQQVTLSCSPISGHRSVSWYQQTPGQGLQFLFEYFSETQRNKGNFPGRFSGRQFSNSRSEMNVSTLELGDSALYLCASSFRVGEQYFGPGTRLTVT.

V and J are TRBV30 and TRBJ1-2; 7 bases fit TRBD1. J gave up 8 bases and V 1 base, and 16 bases lay outside the gene matches. The V gene's germline CDR1 is GTSNPN and CDR2 SVGIG (reference sequence). The length of the CDR3 is 16 residues. In nucleotides, the CDR3 is TGTGCCTGGAGTGGACAGGGATTGGAGATGTCGTGGGGCTACACCTTC. The encoded protein is CAWSGQGLEMSWGYTF.